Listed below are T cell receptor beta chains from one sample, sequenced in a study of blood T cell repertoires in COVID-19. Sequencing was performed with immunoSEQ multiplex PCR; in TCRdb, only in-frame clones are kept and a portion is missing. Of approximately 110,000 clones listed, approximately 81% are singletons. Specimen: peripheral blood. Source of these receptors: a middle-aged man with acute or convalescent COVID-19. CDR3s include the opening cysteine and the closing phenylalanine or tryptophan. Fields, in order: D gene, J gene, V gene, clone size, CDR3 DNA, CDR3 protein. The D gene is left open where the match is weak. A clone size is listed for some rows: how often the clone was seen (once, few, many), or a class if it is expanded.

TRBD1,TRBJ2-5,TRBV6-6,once,TGTGCCAGCAGCCGGGACAGCCAAGAGACCCAGTACTTC,CASSRDSQETQYF
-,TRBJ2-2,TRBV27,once,TGTGCCAGCAGCCCAGGACTGAGCACCGGGGAGCTGTTTTTT,CASSPGLSTGELFF
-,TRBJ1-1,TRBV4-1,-,TGCGCCAGCAGCCAAGCCCCGGGATTCACTGAAGCTTTCTTT,CASSQAPGFTEAFF
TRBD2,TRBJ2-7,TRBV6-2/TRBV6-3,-,TGTGCCAGCAGTTACAAGGCGGGGGTACCCTACGAGCAGTACTTC,CASSYKAGVPYEQYF
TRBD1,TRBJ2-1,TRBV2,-,TGTGCCAGCAGAGAACCGGGACAGGTTAACAATGAGCAGTTCTTC,CASREPGQVNNEQFF
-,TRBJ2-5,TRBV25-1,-,TGTGCCAGCAGTGAATGGGGGGTCCAAGAGACCCAGTACTTC,CASSEWGVQETQYF
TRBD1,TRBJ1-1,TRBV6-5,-,TGTGCCAGCAGGCTACAGGGGTGGATCGGTGAAGCTTTCTTT,CASRLQGWIGEAFF
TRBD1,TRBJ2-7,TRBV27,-,TGTGCCAGCAGCCGGACAGGGGGCCCCTACGAGCAGTACTTC,CASSRTGGPYEQYF
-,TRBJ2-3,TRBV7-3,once,TGTGCCAGCAGCTTATCCTCAGCGGATACGCAGTATTTT,CASSLSSADTQYF
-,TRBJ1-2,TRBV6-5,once,TGTGCCAGCAGAGAGCGGGTTAACTATGGCTACACCTTC,CASRERVNYGYTF
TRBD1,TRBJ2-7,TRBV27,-,TGTGCCAGCAGTTTACGAGGGACGAGCGCAGGGGGCACTTACGAGCAGTACTTC,CASSLRGTSAGGTYEQYF
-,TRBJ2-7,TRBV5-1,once,TGCGCCAGCAGCTTGGCCGCAGGGGTCCCCTACGAGCAGTACTTC,CASSLAAGVPYEQYF
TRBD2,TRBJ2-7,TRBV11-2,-,TGTGCCAGCAGCCTTCAGCGGGGGGTTAGGGAGTACTTC,CASSLQRGVREYF
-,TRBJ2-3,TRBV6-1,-,TGTGCCAGCAGTGAAACCCGGGGGGCTACAGATACGCAGTATTTT,CASSETRGATDTQYF
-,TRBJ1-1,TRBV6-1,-,TGTGCCAGCAGTGAGTCAGGAGGCACTGAAGCTTTCTTT,CASSESGGTEAFF
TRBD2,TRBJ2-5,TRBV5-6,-,TGTGCCAGCAGCTTGGAGACTAGCGGGGGGGCTGGGGAGACCCAGTACTTC,CASSLETSGGAGETQYF
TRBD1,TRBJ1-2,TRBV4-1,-,TGCGCCAGCAGCGCCCCCCTACAGGGGAGAGGTAGCTACACCTTC,CASSAPLQGRGSYTF
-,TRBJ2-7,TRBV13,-,TGTGCCAGCAGCCCGGTCCAAGCGGCCTACGAGCAGTACTTC,CASSPVQAAYEQYF
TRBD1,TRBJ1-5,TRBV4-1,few,TGCGCCAGCAGCCAACCCGGGACAGGGGGCGGTCAGCCCCAGCATTTT,CASSQPGTGGGQPQHF
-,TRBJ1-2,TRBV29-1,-,TGCAGCGTGTTGGGGGACAATTATAACTATGGCTACACCTTC,CSVLGDNYNYGYTF
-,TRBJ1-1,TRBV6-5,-,TGTGCCAGCAGCTCGGACAGGAACACTGAAGCTTTCTTT,CASSSDRNTEAFF
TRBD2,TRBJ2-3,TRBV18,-,TGTGCCAGCTCACGGGAGGGACGGGGCACAGATACGCAGTATTTT,CASSREGRGTDTQYF
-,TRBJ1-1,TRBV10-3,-,TGTGCCATCATGTCCGGGGGCACTGAAGCTTTCTTT,CAIMSGGTEAFF
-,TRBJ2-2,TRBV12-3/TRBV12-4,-,TGTGCCAGCAGTTTCAGGGCCGGGGAGCTGTTTTTT,CASSFRAGELFF
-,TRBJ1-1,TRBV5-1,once,TGCGCCAGCAGCTTCAAGGGCGGAGGGACTGAAGCTTTCTTT,CASSFKGGGTEAFF
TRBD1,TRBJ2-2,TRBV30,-,TGTGCCTGGAGTGCTGGACAGGAGTACGGGGAGCTGTTTTTT,CAWSAGQEYGELFF
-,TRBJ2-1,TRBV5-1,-,TGCGCCAGCAGCTTAAGGGCCCCGTCAGGGAATGAGCAGTTCTTC,CASSLRAPSGNEQFF
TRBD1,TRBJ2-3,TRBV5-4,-,TGTGCCAGCAGATTAGACGGACAGGGGGCAACAGATACGCAGTATTTT,CASRLDGQGATDTQYF
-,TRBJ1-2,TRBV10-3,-,TGTGCCATCAGTGAGTCGGTAGGCAGCGGAGACTTCTATGGCTACACCTTC,CAISESVGSGDFYGYTF
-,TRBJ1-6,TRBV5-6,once,TGTGCCAGCAGCTTGGAGGAGGAGTATTCACCCCTCCACTTT,CASSLEEEYSPLHF
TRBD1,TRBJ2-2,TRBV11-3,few,TGTGCCAGCAGCTTTATGTCAGGGGGAGAGGGGGAGCTGTTTTTT,CASSFMSGGEGELFF
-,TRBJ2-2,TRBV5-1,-,TGCGCCAGCAGCTTGGGCGGGAACACCGGGGAGCTGTTTTTT,CASSLGGNTGELFF
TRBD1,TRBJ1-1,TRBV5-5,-,TGTGCCAGCAGCAGCCCAGGGGGAGGGAACACTGAAGCTTTCTTT,CASSSPGGGNTEAFF
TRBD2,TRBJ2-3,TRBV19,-,TGTGCCAGTAGTCCTCGACTAGCGGGGGCTGTTTTTAGCACAGATACGCAGTATTTT,CASSPRLAGAVFSTDTQYF
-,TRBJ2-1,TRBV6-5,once,TGTGCCAGCAGTTTCCTAAGCTACAATGAGCAGTTCTTC,CASSFLSYNEQFF
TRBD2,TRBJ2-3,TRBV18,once,TGTGCCAGCTCACCACGTCTAGCGGGATTAGGAGATACGCAGTATTTT,CASSPRLAGLGDTQYF
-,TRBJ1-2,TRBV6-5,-,TGTGCCAGCACCGAAGAGCTATATGGCTACACCTTC,CASTEELYGYTF
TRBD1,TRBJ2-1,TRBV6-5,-,TGTGCCAGCAGGAGGACAGGGGAGGATGAGCAGTTCTTC,CASRRTGEDEQFF
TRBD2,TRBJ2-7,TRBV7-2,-,TGTGCCAGCAGCCCTAGATCAAGCGGGGGGGGAGAATACGAGCAGTACTTC,CASSPRSSGGGEYEQYF
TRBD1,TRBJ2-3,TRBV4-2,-,TGTGCCAGCAGCCAGGGACAGGGGCCAGATACGCAGTATTTT,CASSQGQGPDTQYF
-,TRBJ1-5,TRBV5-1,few,TGCGCCAGCAGCCCGTCCGACAGTAGCAATCAGCCCCAGCATTTT,CASSPSDSSNQPQHF